This T cell receptor beta chain was recovered during a study of Ad26.COV2.S vaccination and SARS-CoV-2 variants. Study information: Each vaccinee took Ad26.COV2.S intramuscularly, once or twice 56 days apart. Study observations and caveats: Total T cell responses were possibly underestimated by TCR breadth and depth analyses.

Clones were sequenced by immunoSEQ multiplex PCR, and TCRdb holds only the in-frame ones, with some missing. The data show 400,000 to 450,000 clones, over 75% seen once. About this clone: What it binds is unknown.

Specified treatment: some 20 received Ad26.COV2.S at low or high dose, single or two shots; several received placebo; per-sample allocation not given. Day 63 after the first injection of vaccine or placebo was the sampling time. The administered vaccine (an Ad26 vector) expressed Wuhan-strain SARS-CoV-2 spike. Germline V CDR1 and CDR2: LGHNA, YSLEER. The CDR3 has 16 residues. After removal of 2 bases from V and 3 bases from J, the junction contained 6 bases not matched to a gene. The clonotype comes from a person between 18 and 60 years old who received the Ad26.COV2.S COVID-19 vaccine or a placebo. The sample here was peripheral blood, taken in a trial of Ad26.COV2.S vaccine versus placebo. The chain carries TRBV4-3 and TRBJ2-2, with 7 positions matching TRBD1. In DNA, the CDR3 is TGCGCCAGCAGCCAAAAAGACAGGGCGTACACCGGGGAGCTGTTTTTT. Its translation: CASSQKDRAYTGELFF.